A single sample gave rise to the 9 T cell receptor beta chains below, sequenced in a study of cytomegalovirus exposure and HLA in healthy donors. Primers for the PCR totalled 60 Vbeta and 13 Jbeta. Sequencing used immunoSEQ multiplex PCR; TCRdb keeps in-frame clones, though not all of them. The sample contains 150,000 to 200,000 clones, 55% to 80% of which appear only once. The specimen was PBMCs. All receptors come from a woman aged 18-29 years in good health and CMV-seropositive.

The genes are TRBV7-3 and TRBJ2-1, with 7 bases that match TRBD2. The germline V gene has CDR1 SGHTA and CDR2 FQGTGA. The CDR3 extends over 14 amino acids. J was trimmed by 6 bases and V by 5 bases; bases with no gene match: 7. CDR3 region: CASSTGLVGNEQFF. The DNA of the CDR3 is TGTGCCAGCAGCACCGGACTAGTGGGCAATGAGCAGTTCTTC. Full variable domain (outside the CDR3, taken from reference TRBV7-3 and TRBJ2-1): GAGVSQTPSNKVTEKGKYVELRCDPISGHTALYWYRQSLGQGPEFLIYFQGTGAADDSGLPNDRFFAVRPEGSVSTLKIQRTERGDSAVYLCASSTGLVGNEQFFGPGTRLTVL.

V and J are TRBV5-4 and TRBJ1-4; perhaps TRBD1 as D (6 bases). This CDR3 has 17 amino acids. Trimming cost V 0 bases and J 5 bases, with 17 bases left between them. CDR1 and CDR2 from the germline V gene are SGHNT and YYREEE (reference sequence). The CDR3 loop is CASSLALIRGQNEKLFF. CDR3 sequence (DNA): TGTGCCAGCAGCTTGGCCTTGATTAGAGGACAGAATGAAAAACTGTTTTTT.

In this sample, this clone turned up a few times. The chain couples TRBV5-1 to TRBJ1-6; TRBD1 agrees at 11 bases. V was clipped by 4 bases and J by 9 bases; unmatched bases: 6. Germline V lookup: CDR1 SGHRS, CDR2 YFSETQ. The CDR3 contains 15 residues. The CDR3 DNA is TGCGCCAGCAGCCGCCGGGACAGGGGGATTTCACCCCTCCACTTT. Its translation is CASSRRDRGISPLHF.

CDR3: CASSLARDRAYEQYF. In DNA form, the CDR3 reads TGTGCCAGCAGCTTAGCGAGGGACAGGGCCTACGAGCAGTACTTC. The V call is TRBV7-9, the J call TRBJ2-7, with TRBD1 matching over 9 bases. Germline CDR1 SEHNR, CDR2 FQNEAQ (reference sequence). J gave up 2 bases and V 0 bases, and 2 bases lay outside the gene matches. CDR3 length equals 15 residues.

The rearrangement uses TRBV25-1 and TRBJ2-1, with D tentatively TRBD1 (5 bases). CDR1 is MGHDK and CDR2 is SYGVNS in the germline V gene. The CDR3 covers 14 residues. V lost 6 bases to trimming and J lost 8 bases, with 17 bases between them. The CDR3 DNA is TGTGCCAGCAGAGGGGATCTTCACGTAGATGAGCAGTTCTTC. It specifies CASRGDLHVDEQFF.

The chain couples TRBV2 to TRBJ2-6; the D gene is possibly TRBD1 (5 bases). The CDR3 totals 14 residues. CDR1 is SNHLY and CDR2 is FYNNEI in the germline V gene. Trimming left V 6 bases short and J 0 bases short, with 6 bases between. CDR3 DNA sequence: TGTGCCAGCAGGGACACCTCTGGGGCCAACGTCCTGACTTTC. It is translated as CASRDTSGANVLTF. Together with reference TRBV2 and TRBJ2-6, the CDR3 gives the full variable domain: EPEVTQTPSHQVTQMGQEVILRCVPISNHLYFYWYRQILGQKVEFLVSFYNNEISEKSEIFDDQFSVERPDGSNFTLKIRSTKLEDSAMYFCASRDTSGANVLTFGAGSRLTVL.

V and J are TRBV5-6 and TRBJ2-3, with D possibly TRBD1 on 5 matching bases. V lost 6 bases, J lost 2 bases, and 19 bases lay in between. The length of the CDR3 is 16 residues. Germline V gene lookup returns CDR1 SGHDT and CDR2 YYEEEE. The DNA of the CDR3 is TGTGCCAGCACCGTCTTTGGGGCTCCTAACACAGATACGCAGTATTTT. Amino acids: CASTVFGAPNTDTQYF.

The V call is TRBV15, the J call TRBJ2-3; 7 bases line up with TRBD2. CDR1 and CDR2 from the germline V gene are LNHNV and YYDKDF (reference sequence). The V gene end was trimmed by 6 bases and the J gene end by 1 base; junction bases not matched to a gene: 4. This CDR3 is built from 14 residues. As DNA, the CDR3 is TGTGCCACCAGGCCCCTAGCGGGCACAGATACGCAGTATTTT. Translation: CATRPLAGTDTQYF.

J is TRBJ1-1 and V is TRBV29-1; 9 bases fit TRBD1. CDR1 and CDR2 from the germline V gene are SQVTM and ANQGSEA. The CDR3 totals 17 residues. Losses at the gene ends were 4 bases for V and 2 bases for J; bases not matched to a gene: 14. This CDR3 reads CSVVPFPGQGPNTEAFF. The CDR3 DNA reads TGCAGCGTTGTCCCCTTTCCGGGACAGGGCCCTAACACTGAAGCTTTCTTT.